This is a list of T cell receptor beta chains from one sample in a study of regulatory T cells in long-lasting Graves disease. TCRdb processed the multiplex PCR reads anew with MiXCR; each CDR3 protein has one entry. This table has about 460,000 distinct CDR3 sequences, approximately 14% appearing once. The data also belong to a second study, concerning T cells in Graves' hyperthyroidism and ophthalmopathy.

Specimen: peripheral blood mononuclear cells (PBMCs), collected at new diagnosis, from a patient treated with antithyroid drugs. These receptors all come from a woman in her fifties or sixties with Graves disease. The CDR3 runs from the conserved cysteine through the conserved F or W. A D gene is named only where the DNA matches it firmly. The listing skips clone size in some rows; elsewhere it reads once, few, many or a size class.

TRBJ1-6	NA	TRBV2	many	TGTGCCAGCAACGAGTTAGCCTATAATTCACCCCTCCACTTT	CASNELAYNSPLHF
TRBJ1-5	NA	TRBV28	NA	TGTGCCAGCAGTTTAAACTTGAATCAGCCCCAGCATTTT	CASSLNLNQPQHF
TRBJ2-5	NA	TRBV5-6	many	TGTGCCAGCAGCCCACGACCGAGCGGTCCCCAAGAGACCCAGTACTTC	CASSPRPSGPQETQYF
TRBJ2-2	NA	TRBV19	many	TGTGCCAGTAGTAAAACCGGGACTCGGGCGATCTTCGGGGAGCTGTTTTTT	CASSKTGTRAIFGELFF
TRBJ2-5	TRBD1	TRBV12-5	many	TGTGCTAGTGGCTCCGGACAGGGGGCGTATAAGGGCCAAGAGACCCAGTACTTC	CASGSGQGAYKGQETQYF
TRBJ1-5	NA	TRBV30	many	TGTGCCTGGGCCCCCCCTAGGGCAGGCAGCAATCAGCCCCAGCATTTT	CAWAPPRAGSNQPQHF
TRBJ2-4	TRBD2	TRBV5-6	NA	TGTGCCAGCAGCCCTGGCGGGAGGGCCGTAGCCAAAAACATTCAGTACTTC	CASSPGGRAVAKNIQYF
TRBJ2-1	TRBD2	TRBV12-3/TRBV12-4	many	TGTGCCAGCAGTCCCCTCGTAGCGGGAGGTCACAATGAGCAGTTCTTC	CASSPLVAGGHNEQFF
TRBJ2-5	NA	TRBV20-1	few	TGCAGTGCCGGAGGGAGGCTAGCGTCCCAAGAGACCCAGTACTTC	CSAGGRLASQETQYF
TRBJ1-5	NA	TRBV27	many	TGTGCCAGCATCCTTAATCAGCCCCAGCATTTT	CASILNQPQHF
TRBJ1-5	NA	TRBV28	many	TGTGCCAGCAGTTTCCCCCCTCTTGGGGATCAGCCCCAGCATTTT	CASSFPPLGDQPQHF
TRBJ2-1	TRBD1	TRBV10-3	few	TGTGCCATCAGGGCCGGGACAGGGGGCATGTTAGGGAATGAGCAGTTCTTC	CAIRAGTGGMLGNEQFF
TRBJ1-1	NA	TRBV6-9	few	TGTGCCAGCAGTTACCGTGGTAAAGACACTGAAGCTTTCTTT	CASSYRGKDTEAFF
TRBJ2-7	TRBD2	TRBV18	few	TGTGCCAGCTCACCAACCCCCGGGACTAGCGGCTACGAGCAGTACTTC	CASSPTPGTSGYEQYF
TRBJ2-7	NA	TRBV2	many	TGTGCCAGCAGTATCAGAGTATCCTACGAGCAGTACTTC	CASSIRVSYEQYF
TRBJ2-7	TRBD2	TRBV3-1	many	TGTGCCAGCAGCAACTACCTAGCGGGCGAATACGAGCAGTACTTC	CASSNYLAGEYEQYF
TRBJ2-7	TRBD2	TRBV28	many	TGTGCCAGCAGTTCAGGACTAGCGGGTTTCTACGAGCAGTACTTC	CASSSGLAGFYEQYF
TRBJ1-4	NA	TRBV7-8	many	TGTGCCAGCAGCTTATCTGGGTCCGAAAAACTGTTTTTT	CASSLSGSEKLFF
TRBJ2-7	TRBD2	TRBV7-9	many	TGTGCCAGCAGCTTAACTAGCGGGAGGTCCCACGAGCAGTACTTC	CASSLTSGRSHEQYF
TRBJ2-7	NA	TRBV2	many	TGTGCCAGCAGTGCTAGGGCTTACGAGCAGTACTTC	CASSARAYEQYF
TRBJ2-6	NA	TRBV6-5	many	TGTGCCAGCAGTTACGGGTTAACTGGGGCCAACGTCCTGACTTTC	CASSYGLTGANVLTF
TRBJ1-1	NA	TRBV19	many	TGTGCCAGTAGTGCCACTCCTTCCCCTTTGAACACTGAAGCTTTCTTT	CASSATPSPLNTEAFF
TRBJ1-4	NA	TRBV7-8	many	TGTGCCAGCAGCTCTAGTCGGGCTCAAGGGCTGTTTTTT	CASSSSRAQGLFF
TRBJ1-1	NA	TRBV10-1	few	TGCGCCAGCAGCTACGGCAGGGACATAACAAGCACTGAAGCTTTCTTT	CASSYGRDITSTEAFF
TRBJ2-7	TRBD2	TRBV25-1	many	TGTGCCAGCAGTCATACTCCAACTAGCGGGAGATCGGACGAGCAGTACTTC	CASSHTPTSGRSDEQYF
TRBJ1-2	NA	TRBV9	few	TGTGCCAGCGGAGAAGGGTCATTGGGTGGTGGCTACACCTTC	CASGEGSLGGGYTF
TRBJ2-1	TRBD2	TRBV11-2	many	TGTGCCAGCAGACGGGGACTAGCGGGTAATGAGCAGTTCTTC	CASRRGLAGNEQFF
TRBJ2-1	NA	TRBV6-5	few	TGTGCCAGCAGTTACTCACGGGATCGGAACAATGAGCAGTTCTTC	CASSYSRDRNNEQFF
TRBJ2-7	TRBD2	TRBV6-1	NA	TGTGCCAGCAGCCCCCAACCTACTAGCGGGAGGGCCGCCTACGAGCAGTACTTC	CASSPQPTSGRAAYEQYF